The T cell receptor (beta chain) under discussion was sequenced for a study of blood T cell repertoires in COVID-19. Study-wide background: Researchers got acute and convalescent COVID-19 samples from the United States, Italy and Spain. The analysed material was cDNA or gDNA that came from T cells, B-cell-depleted T cells, or PBMCs.

In the study's own analysis: The assay estimated nucleated cells by amplifying reference gene primers. The data were produced by immunoSEQ multiplex PCR, yet TCRdb's version contains in-frame clones alone and is incomplete. V and J calls plus clone size are reproduced from that table; the DNA served to infer D and trimming. In the table there are approximately 200,000 clones, 80% to 90% of which are singletons. The CDR3 has 16 amino acids. The V gene end was trimmed by 6 bases and the J gene end by 3 bases; junction bases not matched to a gene: 11. Germline V gene data show CDR1 as MNHEY and CDR2 as SMNVEV (reference sequence).

The V call is TRBV27, the J call TRBJ2-7, with TRBD1 matching 10 bases. The sequencing sample was made of peripheral blood. The sequence came from a man in his 70s with active or convalescent COVID-19. This chain's CDR3 is CASRASGTGARYEQYF. The CDR3 DNA reads TGTGCCAGCAGGGCGTCCGGGACAGGGGCCCGCTACGAGCAGTACTTC.